A single sample gave rise to the 6 T cell receptor beta chains below, sequenced in a study of T cells after posttransplantation cyclophosphamide. Assay used: immunoSEQ multiplex PCR; TCRdb lists only in-frame clones, some missing. The repertoire holds some 3,000 clones, with around 95% as singletons. Sequencing was done on a sample of naive CD8+ T cells sorted from PBMCs. These receptor sequences come from a woman aged 45-60 years in good health and a related stem cell transplant donor.

The chain couples TRBV5-5 to TRBJ2-1; the D is unclear. Per germline, CDR1 SGHKS and CDR2 YYEKEE (reference sequence). V was shortened by 4 bases and J by 7 bases, with 6 bases between the two germline ends. The CDR3 has 11 residues. CDR3 region: CASSVTNEQFF. The CDR3 DNA sequence: TGTGCCAGCAGCGTCACTAATGAGCAGTTCTTC.

This clone was picked up one time. This rearrangement joins TRBV27 to TRBJ2-3; 9 bases map to TRBD2. The germline CDR1 and CDR2 sequences are MNHEY and SMNVEV (reference sequence). Germline trimming cut 5 bases from V and 5 bases from J; bases unmatched to any gene: 8. The CDR3 has 15 amino acids. This chain's CDR3 is CASSGSGSVGDTQYF. The CDR3 DNA is TGTGCCAGCAGTGGTAGCGGGAGCGTCGGAGATACGCAGTATTTT.

The count of this clone is one. The chain carries TRBV18 and TRBJ2-3; tentatively, D is TRBD1 (5 bases). Germline lookup yields CDR1 KGHSH and CDR2 LQKENI. There are 16 residues in the CDR3. Trimming removed 3 bases from V and 0 bases from J, with 13 bases in between. In nucleotides, the CDR3 is TGTGCCAGCTCACCGGTAGACAGCCCCAGCACAGATACGCAGTATTTT. Its protein is CASSPVDSPSTDTQYF.

V is TRBV10-1 and J is TRBJ2-3, with 9 bases matching TRBD2. Per the germline V gene, CDR1 is WNHNN and CDR2 is SYGVQD (reference sequence). V shed 7 bases, J shed 0 bases, and the junction held 20 bases outside the gene matches. The CDR3 totals 20 residues. CDR3 DNA: TGCGCCAGCACCAGAGTTGCGGGACAGCGGGGGGCGGGAAGCACAGATACGCAGTATTTT. It is translated as CASTRVAGQRGAGSTDTQYF.

The chain couples TRBV9 to TRBJ2-1, with 7 bases lining up with TRBD1. Germline V gene sequence: CDR1 SGDLS, CDR2 YYNGEE. The CDR3 runs to 16 residues. The V segment lost 0 bases and the J segment 0 bases; nucleotides outside the gene matches: 3. CDR3 protein: CASSVGKGASYNEQFF. The CDR3 coding sequence is TGTGCCAGCAGCGTAGGTAAGGGGGCCTCCTACAATGAGCAGTTCTTC.

J is TRBJ1-2 and V is TRBV28; maybe TRBD1 (6 bases). This CDR3 comprises 15 residues. V was cut by 5 bases and J by 0 bases, with 13 bases left in between. Germline CDR1 and CDR2: MDHEN and SYDVKM. CDR3 in DNA: TGTGCCAGCAGTCCTCGGACAGAATCTAACTATGGCTACACCTTC. As protein: CASSPRTESNYGYTF.